In this sample, the clone carrying this T cell receptor (beta chain) turned up many times. Synthesis of cDNA was performed by 5'RACE using 10-nucleotide random UMIs. TCRdb re-derived calls from the 5' RACE reads in MiXCR, one entry per CDR3 protein. The sample shows fewer than 85,000 distinct CDR3 sequences, around 4% of them seen only once. Time point denoted: longitudinal time-point 3. V gave up 6 bases and J gave up 11 bases; unmatched junction bases: 9. Germline V CDR1 and CDR2: ENHRY, SYGVKD. This CDR3 contains 12 residues. This sample was included in a study of neurological immune-mediated disorders.

This chain joins TRBV10-3 and TRBJ1-1; 7 nucleotides agree with TRBD1. The sequence was obtained from an older woman with multiple sclerosis. The sequenced sample consisted of PBMCs. The CDR3 DNA follows: TGTGCCATCAGCATTACAGGGGATTGGGCTTTCTTT. Translating it yields CAISITGDWAFF.